A single T cell receptor beta chain is shown here with its context. This entry is derived from a study of radiotherapy plus CTLA-4 blockade in lung cancer. Profiled with immunoSEQ multiplex PCR; TCRdb holds only in-frame clones, not every one. The data hold some 66,000 clones, with approximately 82% observed a single time. This CDR3 is 14 amino acids long. CDR1 and CDR2 (germline): SGDLS, YYNGEE. The specimen comprised peripheral blood, sampled from a patient treated with radiotherapy plus ipilimumab. This receptor was identified in a human donor with non-small cell lung cancer who had a partial response to radiotherapy plus ipilimumab. This chain connects TRBV9 to TRBJ2-5; 8 bases fit TRBD2. The end of the DNA is better explained by TRBJ2-7, so the J call may be wrong. CDR3 sequence reads: CASSPGGGRDEQYF. The CDR3 nucleotides read TGTGCCAGCAGCCCCGGGGGGGGCAGGGACGAGCAGTACTTC.